These T cell receptor beta chains were read from a single sample in a study of radiation and T cells in renal cell carcinoma. This table comes from immunoSEQ multiplex PCR, and its TCRdb copy is limited to in-frame clones, with some not included. Found here are around 64,000 clones, 70% to 80% of them singletons; the top ten hold about 6.4%. Source: blood, taken from a patient whose treatment included radiotherapy and nephrectomy. Receptors were obtained from a man aged 55 to 69 with renal cell carcinoma. Both conserved end residues are part of each CDR3. The order of the fields is D gene, clone size, J gene, V gene, CDR3 DNA, CDR3 protein. D genes are given only for firm matches. Size is stated for part of the rows, as once, few or many counts, or as a class when the clone is expanded.

>.|.|TRBJ1-6|TRBV9
TGTGCCAGCAGCGTAGGTTTGGGCACCAGGGATAATTCACCCCTCCACTTT
CASSVGLGTRDNSPLHF
>.|few|TRBJ1-1|TRBV19
TGTGCCAGTTCCCTCCTGAGAACGGGCACTGAAGCTTTCTTT
CASSLLRTGTEAFF
>.|.|TRBJ1-5|TRBV6-1
TGTGCCAGCTGTTATAGCAATCAGCCCCAGCATTTC
CASCYSNQPQHF
>.|.|TRBJ2-2|TRBV20-1
TGCAGTGCTAGGGTTACCGGGGAGCTGTTTTTT
CSARVTGELFF
>.|.|TRBJ1-1|TRBV6-1
TGTGCCAGCAGTGGGCCTTTCCCCAAACCTGAAGCTTTCTTT
CASSGPFPKPEAFF
>TRBD1|once|TRBJ1-6|TRBV11-2
TGTGCCAGCAGCCTCCAGGGGGCAGTACCCCTCCACTTT
CASSLQGAVPLHF
>TRBD1|.|TRBJ1-5|TRBV5-1
TGCGCCAGCAGCTTAGGGACAGGGTACAATCAGCCCCAGCATTTT
CASSLGTGYNQPQHF
>.|.|TRBJ2-1|TRBV5-6
TGTGCCAGCAGCCCAAGTTTGGGGCGGGGCTTCTCCTACAATGAGCAGTTCTTC
CASSPSLGRGFSYNEQFF
>TRBD1|.|TRBJ1-1|TRBV7-9
TGTGCCAGCAGCTTATCCAGGGGGCAAACTGAAGCTTTCTTT
CASSLSRGQTEAFF
>.|few|TRBJ1-1|TRBV30
TGTGCCTGGAGTGTAAGGAGCGCTGAAGCTTTCTTT
CAWSVRSAEAFF
>TRBD2|.|TRBJ2-2|TRBV13
TGTGCCAGCAGCTTTCGAGGGAGGGCCGGGGAGCTGTTTTTT
CASSFRGRAGELFF
>TRBD1|.|TRBJ1-6|TRBV19
TGTGCCAGTATTGGGCGGGGACAGGGGAATTCACCCCTCCACTTT
CASIGRGQGNSPLHF
>.|.|TRBJ2-5|TRBV6-5
TGTGCCAGCAGTTACTCGCCCAGAAGAGAGACCCAGTACTTC
CASSYSPRRETQYF
>.|once|TRBJ2-5|TRBV27
TGTGCCAGCAGTTCCTCGTACCAAGAGACCCAGTACTTC
CASSSSYQETQYF
>TRBD2|.|TRBJ2-2|TRBV7-3
TGTGCCAGCAGCTTAAATCCAGCGGGAGGGCCGGAGACCGGGGAGCTGTTTTTT
CASSLNPAGGPETGELFF
>.|.|TRBJ1-3|TRBV5-4
TGTGCCAGCAGCTTGGATGGCAGACAATATGGAAACACCATATATTTT
CASSLDGRQYGNTIYF
>.|.|TRBJ1-3|TRBV9
TGTGCCAGCAGCGACAGGGAAAGTCCTGGAAACACCATATATTTT
CASSDRESPGNTIYF
>.|once|TRBJ1-2|TRBV5-4
TGTGCCAGCAGTTTGGACAGAGTCTATGGCTACACCTTC
CASSLDRVYGYTF
>TRBD2|few|TRBJ2-4|TRBV14
TGTGCCAGCAGCCAAGGGACTAGCGGAGGGGACATTCAGTACTTC
CASSQGTSGGDIQYF
>TRBD2|few|TRBJ2-1|TRBV9
TGTGCCAGCAGCGCCTCGCGACTAGCGGGGGCCCATGAGCAGTTCTTC
CASSASRLAGAHEQFF
>TRBD2|few|TRBJ2-5|TRBV30
TGTGCCTGGAGTGTCCTAGCGGGAGAATTCGGGGAGACCCAGTACTTC
CAWSVLAGEFGETQYF
>TRBD2|once|TRBJ2-7|TRBV7-2
TGTGCCAGCAGCCAGAGCGGGGGTTGGTACGAGCAGTACTTC
CASSQSGGWYEQYF
>.|.|TRBJ2-4|TRBV5-1
TGCGCCAGCAGCCCCGATATAGCCAAAAACATTCAGTACTTC
CASSPDIAKNIQYF
>.|.|TRBJ1-2|TRBV28
TGTGCCAGCAGCCCCGGAGGGTATGGCTACACCTTC
CASSPGGYGYTF
>.|.|TRBJ2-1|TRBV7-6
TGTGCCAGCAGCTCGAACCCAGGGGGGATGAACAATGAGCAGTTCTTC
CASSSNPGGMNNEQFF
>TRBD1|once|TRBJ2-7|TRBV6-5
TGTGCCAGCAGTTACTTTACAGGGGGCTCCTACGAGCAGTACTTC
CASSYFTGGSYEQYF
>.|.|TRBJ2-3|TRBV6-6
TGTGCCACCAGGGCCCTCTTAGGAGTATCCACAGATACGCAGTATTTT
CATRALLGVSTDTQYF
>.|.|TRBJ1-4|TRBV10-3
TGTGCCATCAGTGAGTCTGCCAGCAGAACTAATGAAAAACTGTTTTTT
CAISESASRTNEKLFF